Below, one T cell receptor beta chain is given with its context. Deletions cut 8 bases from V and 3 bases from J, with 10 bases between. Looked up from germline, CDR1 is LGHDT and CDR2 is YNNKEL (reference sequence). This CDR3 spans 13 amino acids. These data come from a study of CD8 T cells in Susac syndrome. Sequencing of TCR beta drew on CD8+ and CD4+ T cells from blood. The multiple sclerosis controls consisted of treatment-naive patients with relapsing-remitting disease, either stable or active. Negative isolation was used for CD8+ and CD4+ T cells, and FACS enrichment was applied to TEMRA cells. It was with random hexamers that roughly 0.45 to 1 ug RNA was reverse transcribed. Amplification of TCR beta CDR3 was carried out by immunoSEQ multiplex PCR, which covered 54 Vbeta and 13 Jbeta segments. MiXCR was run by TCRdb on the immunoSEQ multiplex PCR reads, yielding one entry per CDR3 protein. The top ten hold about 0.11% of the sample, which has 130,000 or so distinct CDR3 sequences, approximately 95% seen once.

V is TRBV3-1 and J is TRBJ2-2, with D maybe TRBD1 (5 bases). The sequenced material came from CD4+ T cells from PBMCs. The sequence was obtained from a human donor with multiple sclerosis. The CDR3 DNA follows: TGTGCCAGCGGAATAGGGGACACCGGGGAGCTGTTTTTT. Translating gives CASGIGDTGELFF. The full variable domain, its missing parts supplied by reference TRBV3-1 and TRBJ2-2, is DTAVSQTPKYLVTQMGNDKSIKCEQNLGHDTMYWYKQDSKKFLKIMFSYNNKELIINETVPNRFSPKSPDKAHLNLHINSLELGDSAVYFCASGIGDTGELFFGEGSRLTVL.